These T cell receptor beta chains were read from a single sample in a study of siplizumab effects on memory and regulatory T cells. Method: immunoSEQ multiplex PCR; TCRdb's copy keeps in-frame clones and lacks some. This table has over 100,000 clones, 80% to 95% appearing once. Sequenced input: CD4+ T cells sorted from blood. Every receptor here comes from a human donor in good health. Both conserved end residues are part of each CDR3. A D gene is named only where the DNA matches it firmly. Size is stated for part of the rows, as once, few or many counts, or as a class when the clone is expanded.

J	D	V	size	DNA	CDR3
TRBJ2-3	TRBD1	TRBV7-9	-	TGTGCCAGCAGCATCAGGGGGAAACTGTCGCAGTATTTT	CASSIRGKLSQYF
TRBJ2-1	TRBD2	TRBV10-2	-	TGCGCCAGCAGTGAGTCGCTGAGCGGGAGACGGTTCTTC	CASSESLSGRRFF
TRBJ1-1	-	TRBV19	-	TGTGCCAGTAGTATTGTGGGTCTAGGCACTGAAGCTTTCTTT	CASSIVGLGTEAFF
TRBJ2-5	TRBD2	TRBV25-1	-	TGTGCCAGCAGTGAATTCGGGGGGAGGACGGAGACCCAGTACTTC	CASSEFGGRTETQYF
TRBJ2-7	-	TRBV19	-	TGTGCCAGTAAGTGGACATCCCCCTACGAGCAGTACTTC	CASKWTSPYEQYF
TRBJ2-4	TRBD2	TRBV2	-	TGTGCCAGCAGTTCGCATAGCGGGTCCAAAAACATTCAGTACTTC	CASSSHSGSKNIQYF
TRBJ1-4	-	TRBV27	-	TGTGCCAGCAGTCCTCGTGGGGGAACTAATGAAAAACTGTTTTTT	CASSPRGGTNEKLFF
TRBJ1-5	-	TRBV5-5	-	TGTGCCAGCAGCTTGATGAATTGGGGAGGGGATCAGCCCCAGCATTTT	CASSLMNWGGDQPQHF
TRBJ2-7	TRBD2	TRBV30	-	TGTGCCTGGACTAGCGGGCTAGCCTACGAGCAGTACTTC	CAWTSGLAYEQYF
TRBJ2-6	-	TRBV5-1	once	TGCGCCAGCAGCCCCCCCCTTGGTACCGGGGCCAACGTCCTGACTTTC	CASSPPLGTGANVLTF
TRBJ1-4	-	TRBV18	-	TGTGCCAGCTCACCTTTGGGGGCAGAAAAACTGTTTTTT	CASSPLGAEKLFF
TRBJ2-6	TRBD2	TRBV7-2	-	TGTGCCAGCAGCTGGACTAGCGTAGTTTCTGGGGCCAACGTCCTGACTTTC	CASSWTSVVSGANVLTF
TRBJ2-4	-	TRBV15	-	TGTGCCACCAGCAGAGATCTTCGGGGCCAGTACTTC	CATSRDLRGQYF
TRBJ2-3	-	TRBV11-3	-	TGTGCCAGCAGCTTAGGACAGGAGCCTTACACAGATACGCAGTATTTT	CASSLGQEPYTDTQYF
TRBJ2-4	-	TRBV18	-	TGTGCCAGCCGTCGTCCAAACGCAGGCGACTGGAACATTCAGTACTTC	CASRRPNAGDWNIQYF
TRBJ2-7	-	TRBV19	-	TGTGCCAGTAGCCTCAACCTGGGGCCCTACGAGCAGTACTTC	CASSLNLGPYEQYF
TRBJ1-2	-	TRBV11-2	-	TGTGCCAGCAGCTTTAGAGGGCCGTATGGCTACACCTTC	CASSFRGPYGYTF
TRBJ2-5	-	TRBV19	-	TGTGCCAGTAGTCCCCAGACTAGTTGGGGGACCCAGTACTTC	CASSPQTSWGTQYF
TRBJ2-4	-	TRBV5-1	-	TGCGCCAGCAGCTTGGAGTCTTGGGGGTCCATTCAGTACTTC	CASSLESWGSIQYF
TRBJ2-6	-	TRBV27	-	TGTGCCAGCAGTTCCGGGGCCAACGTCCTGACTTTC	CASSSGANVLTF
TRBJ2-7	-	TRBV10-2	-	TGCGCCTCTCTCACGGCAGGTGGGGTCGAGCAGTACTTC	CASLTAGGVEQYF
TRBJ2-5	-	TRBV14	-	TGTGCCAGCAGCCAAGTGGGCAGGCAAGAGACCCAGTACTTC	CASSQVGRQETQYF
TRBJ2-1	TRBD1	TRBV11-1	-	TGTGCCAGCAGCGGGACAGGGGGCAATGAGCAGTTCTTC	CASSGTGGNEQFF
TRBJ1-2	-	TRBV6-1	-	TGTGCCAGCACGGTGTTCACTAACTATGGCTACACCTTC	CASTVFTNYGYTF
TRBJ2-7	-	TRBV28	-	TGTGCCAGCAGTTCCGTCCCCTACGAGCAGTACTTC	CASSSVPYEQYF
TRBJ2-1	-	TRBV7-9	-	TGTGCCAGCAGCTCCGAAATAGCTCCCAACTACAATGAGCAGTTCTTC	CASSSEIAPNYNEQFF
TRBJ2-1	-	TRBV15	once	TGTGCCACCAGCAGAGATGGAGGGTCATACAATGAGCAGTTCTTC	CATSRDGGSYNEQFF
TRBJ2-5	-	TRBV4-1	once	TGCGCCAGCAGCCAAGATCAACGGATTGGGGAAGAGACCCAGTACTTC	CASSQDQRIGEETQYF
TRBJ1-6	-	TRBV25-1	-	TGTGCCAGCAGTGAGTCCAGATCAAATTCACCCCTCCACTTT	CASSESRSNSPLHF
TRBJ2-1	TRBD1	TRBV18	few	TGTGCCAGCTCACCCCGGACAGGGGCCAGAAGCTCCTACAATGAGCAGTTCTTC	CASSPRTGARSSYNEQFF
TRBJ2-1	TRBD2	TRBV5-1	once	TGCGCCAGCAGCTTGTGGACTAGCGGGACGGATGAGCAGTTCTTC	CASSLWTSGTDEQFF
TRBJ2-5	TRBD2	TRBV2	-	TGTGCCAGCAGTGAAGATAGCGGGATGGGGGGCGGGGAGACCCAGTACTTC	CASSEDSGMGGGETQYF
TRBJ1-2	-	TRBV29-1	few	TGCAGCGTTGAGGTCGGCAGTAACTATGGCTACACCTTC	CSVEVGSNYGYTF
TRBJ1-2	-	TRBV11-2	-	TGTGCCAGCAGCTTAGGGTCAGGGCGTCCTCATGGCTACACCTTC	CASSLGSGRPHGYTF
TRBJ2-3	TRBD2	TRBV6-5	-	TGTGCCAGCAGGCTTGGGGGGGGTACGGATACGCAGTATTTT	CASRLGGGTDTQYF
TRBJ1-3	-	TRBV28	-	TGTGCCAGCAGTTTCGTCCACAGCTCTGGAAACACCATATATTTT	CASSFVHSSGNTIYF
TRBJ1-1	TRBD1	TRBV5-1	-	TGCGCCAGCAGCCCGACAGGGACTCTCAACACTGAAGCTTTCTTT	CASSPTGTLNTEAFF
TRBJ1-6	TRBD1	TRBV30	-	TGTGCCTGGAGTGTTAAGGGGGCTTCACCCCTCCACTTT	CAWSVKGASPLHF
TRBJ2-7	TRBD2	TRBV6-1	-	TGTGCCAGCAGTGAAAGACGCCTAGCGGCGTACTTC	CASSERRLAAYF
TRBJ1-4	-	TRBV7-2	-	TGTGCCAGCAGCCACCCCGGGGCCGCAGGGGAAAAACTGTTTTTT	CASSHPGAAGEKLFF
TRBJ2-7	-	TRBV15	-	TGTGCCACCAGCAGGGGCCTTTATTACGAGCAGTACTTC	CATSRGLYYEQYF
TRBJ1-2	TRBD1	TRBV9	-	TGTGCCTCAACAGGGGGGTATGGCTACACCTTC	CASTGGYGYTF
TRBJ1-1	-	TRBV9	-	TGTGCCAGCAGCACCGGACAGCGGAACACTGAAGCTTTCTTT	CASSTGQRNTEAFF
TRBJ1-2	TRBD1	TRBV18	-	TGTGCCAGCTCACCAGTGGGACAGGGAGATACGTCCTATGGCTACACCTTC	CASSPVGQGDTSYGYTF
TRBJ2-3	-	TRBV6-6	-	TGTGCCAGCTCCCTTTTTGCCGCCTCCACAGATACGCAGTATTTT	CASSLFAASTDTQYF
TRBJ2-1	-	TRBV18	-	TGTGCCAGCTCACCACCGAGCTTCCATGAGCAGTTCTTC	CASSPPSFHEQFF
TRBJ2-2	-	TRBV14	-	TGTGCCAGCAGCCAAGGGAGGTACACCGGGGAGCTGTTTTTT	CASSQGRYTGELFF
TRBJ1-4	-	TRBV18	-	TGTGCCAGCTCACCGAATAATGAAAAACTGTTTTTT	CASSPNNEKLFF
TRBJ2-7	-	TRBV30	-	TGTGCCTGGAGTCCTCCTGCCCCGACAGTTGGGCGGAGGGAGCAGTACTTC	CAWSPPAPTVGRREQYF
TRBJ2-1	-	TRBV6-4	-	TGTGCCAGCAGTGACGATAGCTCCTACAATGAGCAGTTCTTC	CASSDDSSYNEQFF
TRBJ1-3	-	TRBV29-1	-	TGCAGCGTTGGTCTTCGGCCACCTGGAAACACCATATATTTT	CSVGLRPPGNTIYF
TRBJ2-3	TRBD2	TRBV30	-	TGTGCCTGGAGTGGGGCCGGGGGGTTGACAGATACGCAGTATTTT	CAWSGAGGLTDTQYF
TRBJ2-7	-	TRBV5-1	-	TGCGCCAGCAGCTTGCCCGGCTCGGCTTCGGAGCAGTACTTC	CASSLPGSASEQYF